Each of the 31 T cell receptor beta chains below was sequenced from the same sample in a study of blood T cell repertoires in COVID-19. Sequenced by immunoSEQ multiplex PCR; TCRdb stores in-frame clones only, minus some. The data hold some 230,000 clones, with around four fifths observed a single time. Sample: PBMCs or T cells enriched from blood (not recorded which). These receptors were obtained from a man between 40 and 49 years old who had recovered from COVID-19.

In its sample, this clone was seen a few times. The J gene is TRBJ1-1, the V gene TRBV3-1 (or the pseudogene TRBV3-2); no clear D. Trimming cost V 6 bases and J 1 base, with 9 bases left between them. The germline V gene has CDR1 LGHDT and CDR2 YNNKEL (reference sequence). The length of the CDR3 is 13 residues. Written as DNA, the CDR3 is TGTGCCAGCAGTTCGACACGGAACACTGAAGCTTTCTTT. It is translated as CASSSTRNTEAFF.

This chain connects TRBV5-1 to TRBJ1-4, with D possibly matching TRBD1 (5 bases). Germline CDR1 is SGHRS and CDR2 is YFSETQ. V was trimmed by 0 bases and J by 8 bases, leaving 11 bases between them. CDR3 length: 14 amino acids. The CDR3 coding sequence is TGCGCCAGCAGCTTGGGTAGGGGTTGGGAAAAACTGTTTTTT. It is translated as CASSLGRGWEKLFF.

V gene TRBV7-3 combines with J gene TRBJ1-1; 8 nucleotides match TRBD1. This CDR3 comprises 14 residues. Germline CDR1 SGHTA, CDR2 FQGTGA. V shed 5 bases and J 4 bases; nucleotides not matched to a gene: 6. CDR3 sequence reads: CASSAQGVGTEAFF. CDR3 in DNA: TGTGCCAGCAGCGCACAGGGGGTGGGCACTGAAGCTTTCTTT.

The rearrangement joins TRBV5-4 to TRBJ2-1, with 7 bases fitting TRBD2. The V segment lost 3 bases and the J segment 8 bases; nucleotides outside the gene matches: 2. The CDR3 extends over 12 amino acids. Germline CDR1 reads SGHNT; CDR2 reads YYREEE (reference sequence). The CDR3 loop reads CASSSRGDEQFF. CDR3 DNA sequence: TGTGCCAGCAGCTCACGGGGGGATGAGCAGTTCTTC.

In its sample, this clone was seen a few times. The V and J genes are TRBV28 and TRBJ1-6; 12 nucleotides align to TRBD1. Germline V lookup: CDR1 MDHEN, CDR2 SYDVKM. J gave up 9 bases and V 8 bases, and 2 bases lay outside the gene matches. This CDR3 has 13 amino acids. CDR3 protein: CASRDRGRSPLHF. CDR3 nucleotide sequence: TGTGCCAGCCGGGACAGGGGGCGTTCACCCCTCCACTTT.

The sample holds a few counts of this clone. V and J are TRBV19 and TRBJ1-2; 7 bases fit TRBD1. In germline, CDR1 is LNHDA, CDR2 SQIVND (reference sequence). This CDR3 comprises 18 residues. V shed 8 bases and J 3 bases; nucleotides not matched to a gene: 21. The CDR3 protein is CASSSEGRGRRADYGYTF. CDR3 in DNA: TGTGCCAGTTCTTCCGAGGGAAGGGGGCGCAGGGCCGACTATGGCTACACCTTC.

The chain combines TRBV11-2 with TRBJ1-2; D call uncertain. The CDR3 covers 12 residues. The germline gives CDR1 SGHAT, CDR2 FQNNGV. V was cut by 1 base and J by 7 bases, with 7 bases left in between. The CDR3 protein is CASSLGAIGYTF. The CDR3, as DNA: TGTGCCAGCAGCTTAGGGGCAATTGGCTACACCTTC.

The J gene is TRBJ2-3, the V gene TRBV2; 16 bases fit TRBD2. Germline V gives CDR1 SNHLY, CDR2 FYNNEI. The CDR3 runs to 17 residues. V lost 5 bases and J lost 2; bases outside the gene matches: 4. The CDR3 region has the DNA TGTGCCAGCAGTTGGGGACTAGCGGGAGGGACCACAGATACGCAGTATTTT. This gives the protein CASSWGLAGGTTDTQYF.

The chain joins TRBV27 to TRBJ2-1; D might be TRBD1 (6 bases). From germline, CDR1 is MNHEY and CDR2 SMNVEV (reference sequence). The CDR3 has 11 residues. V was shortened by 5 bases and J by 10 bases, with 9 bases between the two germline ends. The CDR3 region is CASSTGNEQFF. In nucleotides, the CDR3 is TGTGCCAGCAGTACAGGGAACGAGCAGTTCTTC.

As for this clone: The sample holds other DNA sequences that translate to the same CDR3. The CDR3 coding sequence is TGTGCCAGCAGCCAGGAACCGGGACAGGGTGACAATGAGCAGTTCTTC. Its protein is CASSQEPGQGDNEQFF. The gene calls are TRBV14 and TRBJ2-1; 9 nucleotides align to TRBD1. The CDR3 is 16 residues long. Germline V lookup: CDR1 SGHDN, CDR2 FVKESK. Losses at the gene ends were 3 bases for V and 5 bases for J; bases not matched to a gene: 8.

V usage is TRBV28 and J usage is TRBJ1-4, with TRBD1 as a possible D gene (5 bases). V lost 4 bases, J lost 1 base, and 7 bases lay in between. The length of the CDR3 is 14 residues. Germline V gene sequence: CDR1 MDHEN, CDR2 SYDVKM. CDR3 nucleotide sequence: TGTGCCAGCAGTTCAGGGCAAACTAATGAAAAACTGTTTTTT. The encoded protein is CASSSGQTNEKLFF. The variable domain in full, completed from reference TRBV28 and TRBJ1-4, reads DVKVTQSSRYLVKRTGEKVFLECVQDMDHENMFWYRQDPGLGLRLIYFSYDVKMKEKGDIPEGYSVSREKKERFSLILESASTNQTSMYLCASSSGQTNEKLFFGSGTQLSVL.

The rearrangement links TRBV4-1 to TRBJ2-1; 7 bases agree with TRBD2. V dropped 0 bases and J dropped 10; count of bases not matched to a gene: 18. This CDR3 comprises 18 residues. Germline V gene lookup returns CDR1 MGHRA and CDR2 YSYEKL. In DNA, the CDR3 is TGCGCCAGCAGCCAAGATCTTAAAGTGGGAGGGCCTGGGAGAGAGCAGTTCTTC. Its translation is CASSQDLKVGGPGREQFF.

The rearrangement uses TRBV5-1 and TRBJ1-1; D perhaps matches TRBD1 (5 bases). From germline, CDR1 is SGHRS and CDR2 YFSETQ. V shed 0 bases and J shed 4 bases, with 13 bases lying between them. The CDR3 consists of 15 residues. The CDR3 DNA is TGCGCCAGCAGCTTGGAGCTGGGGACTAGCACTGAAGCTTTCTTT. This sequence encodes CASSLELGTSTEAFF.

This chain links TRBV7-8 with TRBJ1-1; 9 bases map to TRBD1. With 5 bases clipped from V and 5 bases from J, the junction kept 9 bases outside the gene matches. This CDR3 has 15 residues. Germline V gene sequence: CDR1 SGHVS, CDR2 FQNEAQ. In DNA form, the CDR3 reads TGTGCCAGCAGCCGGGGGGACAGGGAGATAACTGAAGCTTTCTTT. Protein: CASSRGDREITEAFF.

This chain uses TRBV7-2 with TRBJ2-2; TRBD2 might be the D (6 bases). The V gene's germline CDR1 is SGHTA and CDR2 FQGNSA. V was shortened by 5 bases and J by 1 base, with 14 bases between the two germline ends. The CDR3 has 16 residues. CDR3 DNA: TGTGCCAGCAGCCCCCCTAGCGCAAGGAACACCGGGGAGCTGTTTTTT. This gives the protein CASSPPSARNTGELFF.

The chain links TRBV27 to TRBJ1-2; 7 nucleotides line up with TRBD1. The V segment lost 4 bases and the J segment 8 bases; nucleotides outside the gene matches: 7. The CDR3 length is 13 residues. The germline V gene has CDR1 MNHEY and CDR2 SMNVEV (reference sequence). In DNA, the CDR3 is TGTGCCAGCAGTTCGACAGGGTTGGACGGCTACACCTTC. Translation gives CASSSTGLDGYTF.

The chain carries TRBV5-1 and TRBJ1-1; D gene uncertain. Trimming shortened V by 0 bases and J by 5 bases, and 14 bases separated the two germline ends. There are 15 residues in the CDR3. Germline values: CDR1 SGHRS, CDR2 YFSETQ. Written as DNA, the CDR3 is TGCGCCAGCAGCTTGGAACTACGAGGCGGGACTGAAGCTTTCTTT. Amino acid sequence: CASSLELRGGTEAFF.

The chain carries TRBV29-1 and TRBJ2-5; D is uncertain. V was clipped by 2 bases and J by 5 bases, with 15 bases between them. Germline-derived CDR1 and CDR2 are SQVTM and ANQGSEA. CDR3 length: 14 residues. The CDR3 region has the DNA TGCAGCGTTGAATACTCCAACGCGTGGGAGACCCAGTACTTC. Protein product: CSVEYSNAWETQYF.

The V gene is TRBV28, the J gene TRBJ1-2; TRBD1 aligns across 9 bases. This CDR3 is built from 18 residues. Germline assignment: CDR1 MDHEN and CDR2 SYDVKM. Trimming removed 4 bases from V and 4 bases from J; junction bases left unmatched: 16. CDR3: CASSSNRDRVTLGYGYTF. CDR3 in DNA: TGTGCCAGCAGTTCCAACCGGGACAGGGTCACCTTGGGCTATGGCTACACCTTC.

V usage is TRBV27 and J usage is TRBJ1-5; D call uncertain. Germline CDR1 and CDR2: MNHEY and SMNVEV (reference sequence). The V end lost 2 bases, the J end lost 7 bases, and 9 bases lay between the germline ends. There are 13 residues in the CDR3. CDR3 bases: TGTGCCAGCAGTTTAAATGTAGTACAGCCCCAGCATTTT. Its protein product is CASSLNVVQPQHF.

The chain uses TRBV15 and TRBJ1-5; TRBD1 matches 8 bases. CDR3 length: 15 residues. Germline CDR1 and CDR2: LNHNV and YYDKDF (reference sequence). After removal of 3 bases from V and 0 bases from J, the junction contained 1 base not matched to a gene. This chain's CDR3 is CATSRGQVSNQPQHF. The CDR3 DNA reads TGTGCCACCAGCAGGGGACAGGTTAGCAATCAGCCCCAGCATTTT.

The chain uses TRBV23-1 and TRBJ2-7; D not resolved. Being an ORF, TRBV23-1 has a function that is uncertain. The CDR3 runs to 15 residues. The V gene lost 0 bases and the J gene lost 5 bases, with 14 bases spanning the gap. The CDR3, as DNA: TGCGCCAGCAGTCAATCATGCCTAGAAGAAGACGAGCAGTACTTC. Translation: CASSQSCLEEDEQYF.

The rearrangement links TRBV2 to TRBJ1-2, with 8 nucleotides matching TRBD1. The CDR3 length is 12 residues. CDR1 and CDR2 (germline): SNHLY, FYNNEI. Losses at the gene ends were 7 bases for V and 5 bases for J; bases not matched to a gene: 3. CDR3 protein: CASKQGAYGYTF. The CDR3 DNA reads as TGTGCCAGCAAGCAGGGGGCTTATGGCTACACCTTC.

The V gene is TRBV5-1, the J gene TRBJ2-1; the D gene is possibly TRBD1 (5 bases). Germline V gene data show CDR1 as SGHRS and CDR2 as YFSETQ. The CDR3 totals 15 residues. V dropped 5 bases and J dropped 3 bases, with 15 bases sitting between them. The CDR3 loop reads CASSPTDSSYNEQFF. As DNA, the CDR3 is TGCGCCAGCAGTCCCACTGACAGTAGCTACAATGAGCAGTTCTTC. Looking up the rest from reference TRBV5-1 and TRBJ2-1 gives the full variable domain: KAGVTQTPRYLIKTRGQQVTLSCSPISGHRSVSWYQQTPGQGLQFLFEYFSETQRNKGNFPGRFSGRQFSNSRSEMNVSTLELGDSALYLCASSPTDSSYNEQFFGPGTRLTVL.

The V and J genes are TRBV15 and TRBJ2-3; 7 bases agree with TRBD2. The CDR3 length is 16 residues. J was trimmed by 5 bases and V by 9 bases; bases with no gene match: 17. CDR1 is LNHNV, CDR2 YYDKDF, per germline (reference sequence). CDR3 residues: CATQRGEAGVLDTQYF. In nucleotides, the CDR3 is TGTGCCACTCAAAGGGGCGAGGCGGGAGTGCTAGATACGCAGTATTTT.

This clone showed up just a few times. The sample holds other DNA sequences that translate to the same CDR3. This chain uses TRBV29-1 with TRBJ1-1; 7 nucleotides align to TRBD1. CDR1 SQVTM and CDR2 ANQGSEA come from the germline V gene. The V segment lost 5 bases and the J segment 1 base; nucleotides outside the gene matches: 1. The CDR3 is made up of 12 amino acids. DNA for the CDR3: TGCAGCGTTCGGACAGGGAACACTGAAGCTTTCTTT. Translation: CSVRTGNTEAFF.

This chain connects TRBV9 to TRBJ2-3, with D perhaps matching TRBD2 (6 bases). Germline loops: CDR1 SGDLS, CDR2 YYNGEE. Trimming removed 6 bases from V and 2 bases from J, with 10 bases in between. The CDR3 is 13 amino acids. DNA for the CDR3: TGTGCCAGCAACCGGGACTTCACAGATACGCAGTATTTT. Protein: CASNRDFTDTQYF.

The chain has TRBV5-6 and TRBJ2-7; tentatively, D is TRBD1 (5 bases). V lost 6 bases and J lost 5, with 9 bases in between. Germline lookup yields CDR1 SGHDT and CDR2 YYEEEE. This CDR3 has 11 amino acids. The CDR3 here is CASTRDHEQYF. The CDR3 DNA is TGTGCCAGCACCAGGGATCACGAGCAGTACTTC.

This clone was detected a few times. The CDR3 loop reads CASRRDRGPYNEQFF. Written as DNA, the CDR3 is TGTGCCAGCAGGAGGGACAGGGGCCCGTACAATGAGCAGTTCTTC. The rearrangement uses TRBV25-1 and TRBJ2-1, with 10 nucleotides matching TRBD1. V was pared by 6 bases and J by 4 bases, with 6 bases of the junction left unmatched. This CDR3 spans 15 amino acids. Germline loops: CDR1 MGHDK, CDR2 SYGVNS. The variable domain in full, with the rest retrieved from reference TRBV25-1 and TRBJ2-1, is EADIYQTPRYLVIGTGKKITLECSQTMGHDKMYWYQQDPGMELHLIHYSYGVNSTEKGDLSSESTVSRIRTEHFPLTLESARPSHTSQYLCASRRDRGPYNEQFFGPGTRLTVL.

The V gene is TRBV21-1, the J gene TRBJ1-5. TRBV21-1 is shown as a pseudogene. The CDR3 consists of 12 residues. The DNA for the CDR3 is TGTGCCAGCAGCGCACTACTCCAGCCCCAGCATTTT. Encoded protein: CASSALLQPQHF.

The J gene is TRBJ1-5, the V gene TRBV28, with 7 bases lining up with TRBD1. Per germline, CDR1 MDHEN and CDR2 SYDVKM. After removal of 7 bases from V and 7 bases from J, the junction contained 10 bases not matched to a gene. The CDR3 spans 14 residues. The CDR3 spells CASNSEGAIQPQHF. The CDR3 nucleotides read TGTGCCAGCAACTCAGAGGGGGCGATCCAGCCCCAGCATTTT.